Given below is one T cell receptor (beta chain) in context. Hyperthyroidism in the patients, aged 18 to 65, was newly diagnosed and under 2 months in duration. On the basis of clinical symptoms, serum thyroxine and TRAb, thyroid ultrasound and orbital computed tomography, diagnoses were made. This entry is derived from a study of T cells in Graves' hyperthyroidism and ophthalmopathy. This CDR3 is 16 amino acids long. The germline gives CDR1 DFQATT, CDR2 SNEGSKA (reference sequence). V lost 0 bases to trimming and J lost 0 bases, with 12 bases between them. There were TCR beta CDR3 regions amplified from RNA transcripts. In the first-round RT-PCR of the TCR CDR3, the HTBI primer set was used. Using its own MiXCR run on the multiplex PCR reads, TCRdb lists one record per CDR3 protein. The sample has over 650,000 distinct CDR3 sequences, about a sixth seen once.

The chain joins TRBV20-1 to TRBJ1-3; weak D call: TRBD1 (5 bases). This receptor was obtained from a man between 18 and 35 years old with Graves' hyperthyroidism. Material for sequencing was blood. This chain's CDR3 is CSARDLFGGSGNTIYF. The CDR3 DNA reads TGCAGTGCTAGAGATCTCTTCGGGGGCTCTGGAAACACCATATATTTT.